This T cell receptor (beta chain) was sequenced in a study of early T cells in non-severe SARS-CoV-2 infection. Study-level information: Bulk RNA from unsorted whole blood was sequenced; chains were unpaired.

This clonotype was counted a few times. No antigen is known for it. Unique molecular identifiers were attached to individual cDNA molecules. From the 5' RACE reads, TCRdb called clonotypes with MiXCR, one entry per CDR3 protein. The sample has approximately 80,000 distinct CDR3 sequences, around 11% seen once. CDR1 LGHNA and CDR2 YNFKEQ come from the germline V gene. The CDR3 spans 16 residues. Unmatched junction bases numbered 8, after V lost 4 bases and J lost 0 bases. Study observations and caveats: VDJdb matches were skewed toward anti-spike CD8 T cell responses.

Sequencing was performed on whole blood, taken at baseline. This receptor was obtained from an adult who was a healthcare worker with PCR-confirmed SARS-CoV-2 infection or an uninfected control (not recorded which). The genes are TRBV4-2 and TRBJ2-7; 8 bases map to TRBD1. The CDR3 is CASSPGTGYSSYEQYF. DNA for the CDR3: TGTGCCAGCAGCCCCGGGACAGGTTATAGCTCCTACGAGCAGTACTTC.